This T cell receptor beta chain stems from a study of PD-1 blockade in classical Hodgkin lymphoma. Every one of the patients relapsed after autologous stem cell transplantation (brentuximab vedotin exposure was variable). The patients, who had relapsed/refractory classical Hodgkin lymphoma, achieved best responses of complete response, partial response or progressive disease. Profiled with immunoSEQ multiplex PCR; TCRdb holds only in-frame clones, not every one. The sample has 9,500 to 13,000 clones, approximately 75% seen once. This TCR was recovered from a human donor with classical Hodgkin lymphoma. Sequencing was performed on peripheral blood mononuclear cells (PBMCs), taken at baseline.

CDR3 region: CAISATGSGNTIYF. DNA for the CDR3: TGTGCCATCAGTGCGACAGGGTCTGGAAACACCATATATTTT. The chain employs TRBV10-3 and TRBJ1-3; 7 nucleotides line up with TRBD1. CDR1 ENHRY and CDR2 SYGVKD come from the germline V gene. V gave up 4 bases and J gave up 1 base; unmatched junction bases: 1. The CDR3 runs to 14 residues.